The entry below describes one TCR beta chain. Its antigen remains unknown. This record comes from a study of cytomegalovirus exposure and HLA in healthy donors. The study, taken as a whole, reports: Later analysis indicated greater clonal expansion among HLA-associated TCR beta chains than among equally common other chains. The investigators catalogued some 150 TCR beta chains as cytomegalovirus-associated.

V lost 7 bases, J lost 3 bases, and 10 bases lay in between. CDR3 length equals 12 residues. Germline-derived CDR1 and CDR2 are PRHDT and FYEKMQ (reference sequence). In the PCR, 60 Vbeta and 13 Jbeta primers were used. Profiled with immunoSEQ multiplex PCR; TCRdb holds only in-frame clones, not every one. The sample consists of 110,000 to 150,000 clones, 73% of them appearing once. This clonotype was sampled from a woman aged 40 to 50 in good health and CMV-seronegative. The sample taken for sequencing was PBMCs. The V call is TRBV13, the J call TRBJ2-7; TRBD2 might be the D (5 bases). Here the CDR3 reads CASTPGNYEQYF. The CDR3 DNA reads TGTGCCAGCACCCCGGGGAACTACGAGCAGTACTTC.